Detailed here is one TCR beta chain. The sample is drawn from a study of human T cells and chemical hapten exposure. One entry per CDR3 protein results from TCRdb running MiXCR on the RACE reads. The data contain 190,000 or so distinct CDR3 sequences, roughly a quarter of them seen just once; the ten biggest clones take up roughly 2.3%. Indicated time point: patch test 3, about 24 weeks after DPC sensitization. Treatment of the sample: therapeutic diphenylcyclopropenone sensitization with weekly scalp DPC. Germline loops: CDR1 SGHDT, CDR2 YYEEEE. Trimming pared 0 bases from V and 8 bases from J, leaving 6 bases between. The length of the CDR3 is 13 residues.

The rearrangement links TRBV5-6 to TRBJ1-6, with D hard to call. This TCR derives from a woman in her forties with alopecia areata. Some clones in this sample may be carry-over from other donors' samples. The sample consisted of whole blood, taken in connection with sensitization to the hapten diphenylcyclopropenone (DPC). The CDR3, as DNA: TGTGCCAGCAGCTTGGGCCTCGATTCACCCCTCCACTTT. Translated, it gives CASSLGLDSPLHF.